The clone carrying this TCR beta chain occurred a few times. Its antigen is not known. The record originates from a study of cytomegalovirus exposure and HLA in healthy donors. Study results and limitations: Judged likely to be a sequencing artifact was a cluster of highly shared sequence variants. The study flagged fewer than 200 TCR beta chains as cytomegalovirus-associated.

PCR primers comprised 60 Vbeta and 13 Jbeta primers. Only in-frame clones appear in the TCRdb table, and some are missing; sequencing was by immunoSEQ multiplex PCR. The sample holds about 130,000 clones, approximately 60% seen once. V lost 1 base to trimming and J lost 6 bases, with 10 bases between them. This CDR3 spans 14 amino acids. Germline V lookup: CDR1 PRHDT, CDR2 FYEKMQ (reference sequence). The chain links TRBV13 to TRBJ2-1; D might be TRBD2 (6 bases). The sequencing sample was made of PBMCs. This clonotype was sampled from a human donor in good health. The CDR3 spells CASSLVPSVNEQFF. CDR3 nucleotides: TGTGCCAGCAGCTTAGTTCCTAGCGTCAATGAGCAGTTCTTC.